The 20 T cell receptor beta chains in this list originate from one sample, sequenced in a study of shared clonotypes between healthy human individuals. TCRdb's copy holds only in-frame clones and misses some; the assay was immunoSEQ multiplex PCR. Of 2,500,000 or so clones listed, just over 90% are singletons. The source material was naive CD4+ T cells sorted from blood. Subset defined: CD45RA+ positively selected. The receptors were gathered from a young man in good health.

This clone was counted a single time. This CDR3 is also generated by other DNA sequences in the sample. The V and J genes are TRBV15 and TRBJ2-7; 7 nucleotides line up with TRBD1. This CDR3 region has 14 residues. Trimming cost V 3 bases and J 3 bases; bases outside gene matches: 5. Germline V gene data show CDR1 as LNHNV and CDR2 as YYDKDF (reference sequence). The CDR3 DNA reads as TGTGCCACCAGCAGGGACCCAGGGGGCTACGAGCAGTACTTC. Translating it yields CATSRDPGGYEQYF.

The J gene is TRBJ1-5, the V gene TRBV6-1; D uncertain. The CDR3 has 13 amino acids. Germline V gives CDR1 MNHNS, CDR2 SASEGT. Trimming pared 6 bases from V and 1 base from J, leaving 7 bases between. The CDR3 is CASRQWSNQPQHF. The CDR3 DNA sequence: TGTGCCAGCAGACAGTGGAGCAATCAGCCCCAGCATTTT.

This clone appeared a single time. The chain uses TRBV7-9 and TRBJ2-1, with 15 bases aligning to TRBD2. The junction had 16 bases not matched to a gene; V was cut back by 5 bases and J by 8 bases. Germline CDR1 and CDR2: SEHNR and FQNEAQ (reference sequence). The CDR3 consists of 19 residues. DNA for the CDR3: TGTGCCAGCAGCCGGGGACTAGCGGGGGGATGGTCTACTGTAGATGAGCAGTTCTTC. Protein sequence: CASSRGLAGGWSTVDEQFF.

This rearrangement joins TRBV5-1 to TRBJ1-1, with D unresolved. Looked up from germline, CDR1 is SGHRS and CDR2 is YFSETQ. Trimming took 2 bases from V and 1 from J, leaving 9 bases between them. The CDR3 extends over 14 amino acids. CDR3: CASSFGIQNTEAFF. CDR3 in DNA: TGCGCCAGCAGCTTTGGCATTCAGAACACTGAAGCTTTCTTT.

This clone has only one observation. This chain uses TRBV13 with TRBJ2-7; possible D gene TRBD1, 6 bases. The V end was cut by 2 bases, the J end by 0 bases, with 23 bases between. CDR3 size: 19 residues. Per the germline V gene, CDR1 is PRHDT and CDR2 is FYEKMQ (reference sequence). The CDR3 sequence: CASSLRGVRGDKSSYEQYF. The CDR3 nucleotides are TGTGCCAGCAGCTTAAGAGGCGTGAGAGGGGACAAGAGCTCCTACGAGCAGTACTTC. The whole variable domain, remainder taken from reference TRBV13 and TRBJ2-7, is AAGVIQSPRHLIKEKRETATLKCYPIPRHDTVYWYQQGPGQDPQFLISFYEKMQSDKGSIPDRFSAQQFSDYHSELNMSSLELGDSALYFCASSLRGVRGDKSSYEQYFGPGTRLTVT.

CDR3 nucleotides: TGTGCCAGCTCACCAAGGTCGGATGGAAACATTCAGTACTTC. Encoded protein: CASSPRSDGNIQYF. The chain has TRBV18 and TRBJ2-4, with D uncertain. Germline V gene sequence: CDR1 KGHSH, CDR2 LQKENI. V was trimmed by 2 bases and J by 6 bases, leaving 11 bases between them. The CDR3 loop spans 14 amino acids.

This sequence joins TRBV6-5 and TRBJ2-7, with 9 bases fitting TRBD2. The trim removed 4 bases at V and 2 bases at J, leaving 3 bases unmatched. Germline V gene sequence: CDR1 MNHEY, CDR2 SVGAGI. The CDR3 extends over 14 amino acids. CDR3 in DNA: TGTGCCAGCAGTTGGCTAGCGGGGCCCTACGAGCAGTACTTC. This codes for CASSWLAGPYEQYF.

This chain connects TRBV9 to TRBJ1-6; perhaps TRBD1 as D (6 bases). This CDR3 is built from 16 residues. Trimming removed 1 base at V and 13 bases at J, with 21 bases between. Germline loops: CDR1 SGDLS, CDR2 YYNGEE. DNA for the CDR3: TGTGCCAGCAGCGTACGCAGGACAGTCCCCCCCAACCCCCTCCACTTT. Translating gives CASSVRRTVPPNPLHF.

This chain uses TRBV7-9 with TRBJ2-7, with TRBD1 matching 8 bases. This CDR3 has 15 residues. Looked up from germline, CDR1 is SEHNR and CDR2 is FQNEAQ (reference sequence). J gave up 0 bases and V 4 bases, and 5 bases lay outside the gene matches. The CDR3 loop reads CASSWDRQSSYEQYF. In nucleotides, the CDR3 is TGTGCCAGCAGCTGGGACAGGCAAAGCTCCTACGAGCAGTACTTC.

J is TRBJ2-1 and V is TRBV6-6; 9 positions match TRBD2. CDR1 is MNHNY, CDR2 SVGAGI, per germline (reference sequence). The CDR3 consists of 15 residues. Trimming cost V 4 bases and J 8 bases; bases outside gene matches: 9. The CDR3 sequence: CASSSGLAGVYEQFF. The CDR3 nucleotides are TGTGCCAGCAGTTCGGGATTAGCGGGAGTCTATGAGCAGTTCTTC.

This chain connects TRBV19 to TRBJ2-6; 7 bases are shared with TRBD2. The CDR3 runs 16 residues. Germline V gene sequence: CDR1 LNHDA, CDR2 SQIVND (reference sequence). V lost 8 bases and J lost 4; bases outside the gene matches: 11. Written as DNA, the CDR3 is TGTGCCAGTTTAATCGGGAGGACTGCCGGGGCCAACGTCCTGACTTTC. It specifies CASLIGRTAGANVLTF.

J is TRBJ1-2 and V is TRBV5-1; no clear D gene. Germline CDR1 is SGHRS and CDR2 is YFSETQ. V dropped 2 bases and J dropped 3 bases, with 11 bases sitting between them. The CDR3 is 14 residues long. For the CDR3, the DNA is TGCGCCAGCAGCTTTAAGGGAGGAGACTATGGCTACACCTTC. Amino acids: CASSFKGGDYGYTF. The whole variable domain, remainder taken from reference TRBV5-1 and TRBJ1-2, is KAGVTQTPRYLIKTRGQQVTLSCSPISGHRSVSWYQQTPGQGLQFLFEYFSETQRNKGNFPGRFSGRQFSNSRSEMNVSTLELGDSALYLCASSFKGGDYGYTFGSGTRLTVV.

The chain has TRBV18 and TRBJ1-5; unclear D gene. The germline V gene has CDR1 KGHSH and CDR2 LQKENI. With 3 bases removed from V and 2 bases from J, the gap between germline ends came to 14 bases. This CDR3 contains 16 residues. The CDR3 DNA reads as TGTGCCAGCTCACCTATCCAGGACCGGGGCAATCAGCCCCAGCATTTT. Translated, it gives CASSPIQDRGNQPQHF.

This clone has a handful of counts. The same CDR3 is also encoded by other DNA sequences in this sample. The rearrangement joins TRBV18 to TRBJ2-7; D unclear. The germline V gene has CDR1 KGHSH and CDR2 LQKENI. V dropped 3 bases and J dropped 4 bases, with 7 bases sitting between them. The CDR3 length is 12 residues. The CDR3 spells CASSPLGYEQYF. CDR3 nucleotides: TGTGCCAGCTCACCCCTAGGATACGAGCAGTACTTC.

This clone has a single count. The chain has TRBV30 and TRBJ1-6, with 12 nucleotides matching TRBD1. CDR1 and CDR2 (germline): GTSNPN, SVGIG (reference sequence). This CDR3 region has 13 residues. J gave up 14 bases and V 4 bases, and 6 bases lay outside the gene matches. This CDR3 is CAWTGTGGSTLHF. The CDR3 nucleotides are TGTGCCTGGACCGGGACAGGGGGCTCGACCCTCCACTTT.

The chain couples TRBV5-4 to TRBJ2-7; D perhaps matches TRBD1 (5 bases). Germline V lookup: CDR1 SGHNT, CDR2 YYREEE (reference sequence). CDR3 length: 16 amino acids. The ends were cut back, 0 bases at V and 0 bases at J, with 13 bases in the middle. The CDR3 loop is CASSLGGPGNSYEQYF. In nucleotides, the CDR3 is TGTGCCAGCAGCTTGGGGGGTCCAGGGAACTCCTACGAGCAGTACTTC. The complete variable domain, with remaining parts taken from reference TRBV5-4 and TRBJ2-7, reads ETGVTQSPTHLIKTRGQQVTLRCSSQSGHNTVSWYQQALGQGPQFIFQYYREEENGRGNFPPRFSGLQFPNYSSELNVNALELDDSALYLCASSLGGPGNSYEQYFGPGTRLTVT.

CDR3 in amino acids: CASSQEGHGNTEAFF. CDR3 nucleotide sequence: TGCGCCAGCAGCCAAGAGGGTCATGGGAACACTGAAGCTTTCTTT. V is TRBV4-3 and J is TRBJ1-1; D unclear. Trimming took off 0 bases at V and 1 base at J, with 9 bases between the two ends. Germline V gene sequence: CDR1 LGHNA, CDR2 YSLEER. The CDR3 is made up of 15 amino acids.

V is TRBV2 and J is TRBJ2-5; 8 positions agree with TRBD1. Germline lookup yields CDR1 SNHLY and CDR2 FYNNEI. V shed 4 bases and J 5 bases; nucleotides not matched to a gene: 9. The CDR3 has 15 residues. CDR3 in DNA: TGTGCCAGCAGTGCCCGACAGGGGCGTTGGGAGACCCAGTACTTC. It translates to CASSARQGRWETQYF.

This chain links TRBV7-9 with TRBJ2-7; D is unresolved. Germline V gene data show CDR1 as SEHNR and CDR2 as FQNEAQ (reference sequence). The V end lost 2 bases, the J end lost 4 bases, and 9 bases lay between the germline ends. CDR3 size: 13 residues. This CDR3 is CASSLNSLYEQYF. The CDR3 DNA follows: TGTGCCAGCAGCTTAAACAGCCTATACGAGCAGTACTTC.

This clone was observed a few times. The chain links TRBV7-2 to TRBJ1-2; D is undetermined. Between the trimmed V and J ends, which lost 11 bases and 7 bases, there was a span of 17 bases. The CDR3 runs 12 residues. CDR1 and CDR2 from the germline V gene are SGHTA and FQGNSA. The CDR3 bases are TGTGCCTGGGAAAATTTCAAGAGTGGCTACACCTTC. Translation: CAWENFKSGYTF.